The next 18 T cell receptor beta chains were all read from a single sample in a study of CD8+CD57+ T cells in acquired aplastic anemia. Genomic DNA templated the TCR beta VDJ and CDR3 profiling. TCRdb independently ran MiXCR on the reads; one entry per CDR3 protein. The sample contains approximately 80,000 distinct CDR3 sequences, under 80% of which appear only once. Patients who underwent sequencing had shown CD8+CD57+ cell expansion by flow cytometry. Material: sorted CD4+, CD8+, or CD8+CD57+ T cells (not recorded which) from PBMCs. The receptors shown here come from a human donor with aplastic anemia.

This clonotype was observed many times. The rearrangement joins TRBV20-1 to TRBJ2-7, with unresolved D. The CDR3 spans 11 residues. The germline V and J ends were trimmed by 0 bases and 4 bases, with 4 bases remaining between them. Germline V gene sequence: CDR1 DFQATT, CDR2 SNEGSKA (reference sequence). This chain's CDR3 is CSAREGYEQYF. CDR3 DNA sequence: TGCAGTGCTAGAGAGGGTTACGAGCAGTACTTC.

The chain combines TRBV29-1 with TRBJ1-2, with D possibly being TRBD1 (5 bases). Between the trimmed V and J ends, which lost 2 bases and 11 bases, there was a span of 18 bases. Germline-derived CDR1 and CDR2 are SQVTM and ANQGSEA. This CDR3 has 13 amino acids. The CDR3 DNA is TGCAGCGTTGAACGGGGCCCCCGCGAAGAATACACCTTC. Its translation: CSVERGPREEYTF.

This chain links TRBV10-1 with TRBJ2-2; TRBD2 agrees at 8 bases. The CDR3 loop spans 14 amino acids. Germline V gene lookup returns CDR1 WNHNN and CDR2 SYGVQD (reference sequence). V shed 5 bases and J 6 bases; nucleotides not matched to a gene: 5. The CDR3 DNA reads as TGCGCCAGCAGTCGGACGGGGGGGCCCGGGGAGCTGTTTTTT. It yields the protein CASSRTGGPGELFF.

This rearrangement joins TRBV7-8 to TRBJ2-3, with D perhaps matching TRBD2 (6 bases). Trimming left V 6 bases short and J 9 bases short, with 16 bases between. The CDR3 is 13 residues long. The germline gives CDR1 SGHVS, CDR2 FQNEAQ. CDR3 protein: CASRYNPSDTQYF. The CDR3 DNA sequence: TGTGCCAGCAGGTATAATCCTAGCGACACGCAGTATTTT.

The rearrangement links TRBV7-8 to TRBJ2-7, with 9 positions matching TRBD1. Trimming took 5 bases from V and 3 from J; bases not matched to a gene: 5. Germline CDR1 and CDR2: SGHVS and FQNEAQ. CDR3 length equals 14 residues. The CDR3, as DNA: TGTGCCAGCAGCATGCCGGGACAGGGCTACGAGCAGTACTTC. Translating it yields CASSMPGQGYEQYF.

This clonotype was detected ten times or more. V is TRBV27 and J is TRBJ2-7; D is undetermined. This CDR3 is built from 15 residues. In germline, CDR1 is MNHEY, CDR2 SMNVEV (reference sequence). Trimming took off 0 bases at V and 2 bases at J, with 11 bases between the two ends. CDR3 DNA sequence: TGTGCCAGCAGTTTATCGGTCCCCAGAACCTACGAGCAGTACTTC. Its protein is CASSLSVPRTYEQYF.

This chain uses TRBV20-1 with TRBJ2-3, with TRBD2 as a possible D gene (5 bases). Deletions cut 3 bases from V and 5 bases from J, with 21 bases between. In germline, CDR1 is DFQATT, CDR2 SNEGSKA (reference sequence). The CDR3 has 16 residues. In DNA, the CDR3 is TGCAGTGCTAGGGTCCCTTTGGCCAGCCGGGAAGATACGCAGTATTTT. Amino acids: CSARVPLASREDTQYF.

This clonotype was picked up one time. The rearrangement joins TRBV7-3 to TRBJ2-7; 8 nucleotides line up with TRBD1. This CDR3 region has 14 residues. Germline values: CDR1 SGHTA, CDR2 FQGTGA. The J segment lost 1 base and the V segment lost 11 bases, leaving 10 bases of the junction unmatched. The CDR3 nucleotides are TGTGCCGCCGCCTCCGGGACAGGATCCTACGAGCAGTACTTC. Encoded protein: CAAASGTGSYEQYF.

This sequence joins TRBV7-2 and TRBJ1-6, with 7 bases aligning to TRBD1. The CDR3 has 13 amino acids. Germline trimming cut 4 bases from V and 7 bases from J; bases unmatched to any gene: 1. Germline lookup yields CDR1 SGHTA and CDR2 FQGNSA. The CDR3 region has the DNA TGTGCCAGCAGCTGGGACAGCAATTCACCCCTCCACTTT. Protein: CASSWDSNSPLHF.

To note about this clonotype: The conserved phenylalanine or tryptophan normally closing the CDR3 is absent here, so this likely arose from a read error. In DNA, the CDR3 is TGCAGTGCTAGGGGGGGAGGAGCGGGTATGGTCAATGAGCAGTATTCT. It codes for CSARGGGAGMVNEQYS. V usage is TRBV20-1 and J usage is TRBJ2-3; possibly TRBD2 for D (6 bases). The CDR3 is made up of 16 amino acids. The germline CDR1 and CDR2 sequences are DFQATT and SNEGSKA (reference sequence). Trimming removed 3 bases from V and 11 bases from J, with 27 bases in between.

The V gene is TRBV20-1, the J gene TRBJ2-7; D unclear. The germline V gene encodes CDR1 DFQATT and CDR2 SNEGSKA (reference sequence). V lost 1 base and J lost 7, with 17 bases in between. CDR3 length: 14 amino acids. CDR3 amino acids: CSARVSALPGEQYF. The CDR3 nucleotides read TGCAGTGCTAGAGTGTCTGCCCTTCCCGGGGAGCAGTACTTC.

This chain connects TRBV19 to TRBJ2-5, with D maybe TRBD1 (8 bases). In germline, CDR1 is LNHDA, CDR2 SQIVND (reference sequence). The CDR3 sequence is 15 residues long. The V end was cut by 3 bases, the J end by 5 bases, with 16 bases between. In nucleotides, the CDR3 is TGTGCCAGTAGTATTGACGGGAGGACAGGGGAGACCCAGTACTTC. This translates into CASSIDGRTGETQYF.

This chain links TRBV20-1 with TRBJ1-3; unclear D gene. The CDR3 sequence is 13 residues long. Germline lookup yields CDR1 DFQATT and CDR2 SNEGSKA (reference sequence). Trimming removed 5 bases from V and 0 bases from J, with 8 bases in between. CDR3 sequence reads: CSAYESSGNTIYF. The CDR3 DNA reads TGCAGTGCTTATGAGAGCTCTGGAAACACCATATATTTT.

Here the CDR3 DNA reads TGTGCCAGCAGTGAACCCAAAATGAACACTGAAGCTTTCTTT. It yields the protein CASSEPKMNTEAFF. The V call is TRBV2, the J call TRBJ1-1, with D uncertain. The CDR3 consists of 14 residues. Trimming shortened V by 2 bases and J by 0 bases, and 7 bases separated the two germline ends. The germline gives CDR1 SNHLY, CDR2 FYNNEI.

This clonotype was observed once. The V gene is TRBV2, the J gene TRBJ2-1; 11 nucleotides agree with TRBD2. Per the germline V gene, CDR1 is SNHLY and CDR2 is FYNNEI. The CDR3 consists of 15 residues. The trim removed 6 bases at V and 7 bases at J, leaving 8 bases unmatched. The CDR3 protein is CASRVAGGPWNEQFF. CDR3 DNA: TGTGCCAGCAGGGTAGCGGGGGGGCCTTGGAATGAGCAGTTCTTC.

J is TRBJ2-3 and V is TRBV24-1; D is perhaps TRBD2 (6 bases). Germline V gene sequence: CDR1 KGHDR, CDR2 SFDVKD. The CDR3 is made up of 15 amino acids. The V and J ends lost 7 bases and 0 bases respectively, with 13 bases between them. CDR3 region: CATRSSGSSTDTQYF. CDR3 nucleotide sequence: TGTGCCACCAGGAGCAGCGGGTCCAGCACAGATACGCAGTATTTT.

This clonotype was observed many times. The V gene is TRBV27, the J gene TRBJ2-7, with D unclear. Germline V gene lookup returns CDR1 MNHEY and CDR2 SMNVEV (reference sequence). V lost 6 bases, J lost 5 bases, and 11 bases lay in between. The CDR3 totals 12 residues. CDR3 coding DNA: TGTGCCAGCAGCCTCATAGGTAACGAGCAGTACTTC. Its translation: CASSLIGNEQYF.

About this clonotype: This sequence may be a read error, since a much larger clone differs from it by one base. The chain combines TRBV9 with TRBJ2-1; TRBD2 agrees at 10 bases. CDR3 length: 18 amino acids. Germline V gene lookup returns CDR1 SGDLS and CDR2 YYNGEE. The CDR3 DNA is TGTGCCTGCAGCGTACCCAGAGTAGCGGGAGGCAGGAACAATGAGCAGTTCTTC. It yields the protein CACSVPRVAGGRNNEQFF.